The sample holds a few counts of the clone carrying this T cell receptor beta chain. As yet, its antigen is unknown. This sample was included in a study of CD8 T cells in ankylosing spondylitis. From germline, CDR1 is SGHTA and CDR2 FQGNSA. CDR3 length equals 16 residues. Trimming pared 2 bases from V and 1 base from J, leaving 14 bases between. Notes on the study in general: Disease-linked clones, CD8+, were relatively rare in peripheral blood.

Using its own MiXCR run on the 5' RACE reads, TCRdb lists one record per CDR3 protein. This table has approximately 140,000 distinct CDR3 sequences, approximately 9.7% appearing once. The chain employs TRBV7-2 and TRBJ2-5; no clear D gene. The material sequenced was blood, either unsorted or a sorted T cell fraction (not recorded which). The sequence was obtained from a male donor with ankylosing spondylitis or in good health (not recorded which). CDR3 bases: TGTGCCAGCAGCTTAATGGCTCCGCAACCCCAAGAGACCCAGTACTTC. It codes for CASSLMAPQPQETQYF.